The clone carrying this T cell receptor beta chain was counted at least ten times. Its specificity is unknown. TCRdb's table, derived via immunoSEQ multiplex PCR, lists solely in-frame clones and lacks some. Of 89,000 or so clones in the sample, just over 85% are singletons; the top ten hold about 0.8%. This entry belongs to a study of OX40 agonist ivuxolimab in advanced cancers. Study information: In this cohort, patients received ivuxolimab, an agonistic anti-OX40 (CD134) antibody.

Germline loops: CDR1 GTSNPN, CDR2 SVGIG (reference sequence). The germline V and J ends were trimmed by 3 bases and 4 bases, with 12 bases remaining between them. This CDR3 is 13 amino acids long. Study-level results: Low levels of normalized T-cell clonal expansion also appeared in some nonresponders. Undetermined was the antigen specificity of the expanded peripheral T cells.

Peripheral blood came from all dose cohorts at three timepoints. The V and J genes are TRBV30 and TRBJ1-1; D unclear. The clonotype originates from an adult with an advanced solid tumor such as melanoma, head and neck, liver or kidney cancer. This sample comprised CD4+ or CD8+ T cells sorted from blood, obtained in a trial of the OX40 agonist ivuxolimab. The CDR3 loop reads CAWSVDSSTEAFF. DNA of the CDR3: TGTGCCTGGAGCGTTGATTCGAGCACTGAAGCTTTCTTT.